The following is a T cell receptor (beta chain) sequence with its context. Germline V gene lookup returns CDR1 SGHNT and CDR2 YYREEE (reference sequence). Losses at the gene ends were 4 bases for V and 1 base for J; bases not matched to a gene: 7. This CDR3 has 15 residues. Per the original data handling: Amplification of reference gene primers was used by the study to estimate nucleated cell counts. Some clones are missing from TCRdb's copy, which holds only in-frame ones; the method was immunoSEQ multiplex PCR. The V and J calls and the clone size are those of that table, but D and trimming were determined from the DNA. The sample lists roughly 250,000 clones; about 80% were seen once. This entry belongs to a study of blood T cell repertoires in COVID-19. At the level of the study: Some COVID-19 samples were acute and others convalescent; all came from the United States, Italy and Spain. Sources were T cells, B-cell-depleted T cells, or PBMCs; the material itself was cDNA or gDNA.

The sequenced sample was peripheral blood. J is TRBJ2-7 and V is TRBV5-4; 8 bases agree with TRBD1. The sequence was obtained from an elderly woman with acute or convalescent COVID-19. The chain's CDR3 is CASSHGQGRSYEQYF. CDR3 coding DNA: TGTGCCAGCAGCCATGGACAGGGAAGGTCCTACGAGCAGTACTTC.